The source of this T cell receptor (beta chain) is a study of beta chain features in type 1 diabetes. Study-level findings and limits: VDJ junctions in type 1 diabetes patients carried more deletions and fewer insertions. Among all four CD4+ subsets, Type 1 diabetes patients had TCRB CDR3s that were moderately but significantly shorter. Sequencing from cDNA could over-represent high-TCR-expressing cells.

The germline V gene encodes CDR1 SQVTM and CDR2 ANQGSEA. The CDR3 loop spans 13 amino acids. V shed 4 bases and J 5 bases; nucleotides not matched to a gene: 6. Expressed TCRB transcripts were sequenced after all isolated RNA was converted to cDNA. The assay was immunoSEQ multiplex PCR, and TCRdb's table has in-frame clones only and misses some. The data hold roughly 290,000 clones, with 15% observed a single time. Details on this clone: Its specificity is unknown.

V is TRBV29-1 and J is TRBJ1-1, with TRBD1 matching 8 bases. The receptor was derived from a man aged 18 to 35 with type 1 diabetes. Specimen: naive CD4+ T cells from blood. This CDR3 reads CSVGAGGGTEAFF. In DNA form, the CDR3 reads TGCAGCGTTGGGGCAGGGGGCGGGACTGAAGCTTTCTTT. Combining the CDR3 with reference TRBV29-1 and TRBJ1-1 gives the whole variable domain SAVISQKPSRDICQRGTSLTIQCQVDSQVTMMFWYRQQPGQSLTLIATANQGSEATYESGFVIDKFPISRPNLTFSTLTVSNMSPEDSSIYLCSVGAGGGTEAFFGQGTRLTVV.